Listed below are T cell receptor beta chains from one sample, sequenced in a study of blood T cell repertoires in COVID-19. This table comes from immunoSEQ multiplex PCR, and its TCRdb copy is limited to in-frame clones, with some not included. The table records about 210,000 clones, about 87% of them present only once. The source material was PBMCs or T cells enriched from blood (not recorded which). These receptors were collected from a man younger than 45 who had recovered from COVID-19. Both conserved end residues are part of each CDR3. The D gene is left open where the match is weak. A clone size is listed for some rows: how often the clone was seen (once, few, many), or a class if it is expanded.

V gene	J gene	D gene	clone size	CDR3 DNA	CDR3 protein
TRBV4-1	TRBJ2-3	TRBD2	-	TGCGCCAGCAGCCAACTAGCGGGAGGGATAGATACGCAGTATTTT	CASSQLAGGIDTQYF
TRBV18	TRBJ1-2	-	-	TGTGCCAGCTCAGTAGACTTACTCTATGGCTACACCTTC	CASSVDLLYGYTF
TRBV30	TRBJ1-2	-	-	TGTGCCTGGACCGGACAGAACTATGGCTACACCTTC	CAWTGQNYGYTF
TRBV2	TRBJ1-5	TRBD1	-	TGTGCCAGCAGTCCGGACAGGGAGCGCAATCAGCCCCAGCATTTT	CASSPDRERNQPQHF
TRBV10-2	TRBJ2-5	-	-	TGCGCCAGCAGCGGGGAATCCGGAGAGACCCAGTACTTC	CASSGESGETQYF
TRBV25-1	TRBJ1-5	TRBD1	-	TGTGCCAGCAGTGAGACAGGGCTCCAGCCCCAGCATTTT	CASSETGLQPQHF
TRBV30	TRBJ2-2	-	-	TGTGCCTGGAGTGTACTAGGGCTGGGAACCGGGGAGCTGTTTTTT	CAWSVLGLGTGELFF
TRBV7-8	TRBJ1-5	TRBD1	-	TGTGCCAGCAGCTTTTTGTCGGTTTCAGGGGGACCTAGGGGCAATCAGCCCCAGCATTTT	CASSFLSVSGGPRGNQPQHF
TRBV11-2	TRBJ2-5	-	-	TGTGCCAGCAGCCTGCGACAGTACCAAGAGACCCAGTACTTC	CASSLRQYQETQYF
TRBV27	TRBJ1-1	TRBD1	-	TGTGCCAGCAGTTTGCTCCGGACAGGCACTGAAGCTTTCTTT	CASSLLRTGTEAFF
TRBV3-1/TRBV3-2	TRBJ2-7	-	-	TGTGCCAGCAGCCAGGCAGGGAAAGACGAGCAGTACTTC	CASSQAGKDEQYF
TRBV19	TRBJ1-5	TRBD1	-	TGTGCCAGATATCCAGGGACAGAGAATCAGCCCCAGCATTTT	CARYPGTENQPQHF
TRBV18	TRBJ1-5	-	-	TGTGCCAGCTCACCGGGGGGACCTCAGCCCCAGCATTTT	CASSPGGPQPQHF
TRBV29-1	TRBJ1-1	TRBD1	-	TGCAGCGTCGAAATACAGGGGGCAACTGAAGCTTTCTTT	CSVEIQGATEAFF
TRBV14	TRBJ1-2	-	-	TGTGCCAGCAGCCAAGATCTGGACAGCTATGGCTACACCTTC	CASSQDLDSYGYTF
TRBV2	TRBJ1-1	-	-	TGTGCCAGCAAGCGTCCGGGGAACACTGAAGCTTTCTTT	CASKRPGNTEAFF
TRBV13	TRBJ2-2	-	-	TGTGCCAGCAGCTTGGGCCTAGCCACCGGGGAGCTGTTTTTT	CASSLGLATGELFF
TRBV7-9	TRBJ2-7	-	-	TGTGCCACCGCCGGCGGCCACTCCTACGAGCAGTACTTC	CATAGGHSYEQYF
TRBV5-5	TRBJ1-2	-	-	TGTGCCAGCAGCTTGTCAGTACAGCCCTATGGCTACACCTTC	CASSLSVQPYGYTF
TRBV5-1	TRBJ2-7	-	-	TGCGCCAGCGCTGTAGGAGGCTCCTACGAGCAGTACTTC	CASAVGGSYEQYF
TRBV3-1/TRBV3-2	TRBJ1-2	-	-	TGTGCCAGCAGCCAAGATATCTCTCCGGGGGGAGGAAGTTATGGCTACACCTTC	CASSQDISPGGGSYGYTF
TRBV29-1	TRBJ1-2	-	-	TGCAGCGTCCCGATCGCCGACAGCCGCTATGGCTACACCTTC	CSVPIADSRYGYTF
TRBV7-7	TRBJ2-5	-	-	TGTGCTAGCAGCTTAGACGGGGGTACCGAGACCCAGTACTTC	CASSLDGGTETQYF
TRBV28	TRBJ2-7	-	-	TGTGCCAGCATAACAGACTACGAGCAGTACTTC	CASITDYEQYF
TRBV27	TRBJ2-5	-	-	TGTGCCAGCAGTTTTATCCGAACAGGTGGAGAGACCCAGTACTTC	CASSFIRTGGETQYF
TRBV6-5	TRBJ1-1	-	-	TGTGCCAGCAGTTCCCCGACAGAAAACACTGAAGCTTTCTTT	CASSSPTENTEAFF
TRBV2	TRBJ2-5	TRBD1	few	TGTGCCAGCACTACGGACAGGGGTTTTGATGAGACCCAGTACTTC	CASTTDRGFDETQYF
TRBV6-1	TRBJ1-1	-	-	TGTGCCAGCAGTGAATCCTTGGGGGGGAAGAACACTGAAGCTTTCTTT	CASSESLGGKNTEAFF
TRBV5-4	TRBJ2-3	TRBD2	-	TGTGCCAGCAGAATAGCGGGGGGGCGGTCAGATACGCAGTATTTT	CASRIAGGRSDTQYF
TRBV6-5	TRBJ2-7	TRBD1	-	TGTGCCAGCAGTCCCGGGACAGGGCTCAGCGAGCAGTACTTC	CASSPGTGLSEQYF
TRBV24-1	TRBJ2-7	TRBD2	-	TGTGCCACCAGTGAACGCGGGACTAGCGGGGCGAACGAGCAGTACTTC	CATSERGTSGANEQYF
TRBV6-2/TRBV6-3	TRBJ2-1	TRBD2	-	TGTGCCAGCAGTCGAACGGGACTAATGAATGAGCAGTTCTTC	CASSRTGLMNEQFF
TRBV28	TRBJ1-5	TRBD1	-	TGTGCCAGCAGCCAGGACAGGCTCAATCAGCCCCAGCATTTT	CASSQDRLNQPQHF
TRBV19	TRBJ1-2	TRBD1	-	TGTGCCAGTAGCACGGACAGGGGACCTTATGGCTACACCTTC	CASSTDRGPYGYTF
TRBV19	TRBJ2-1	-	-	TGTGCCAGTAGTACAAGAGTGAATGAGCAGTTCTTC	CASSTRVNEQFF
TRBV18	TRBJ2-5	TRBD2	-	TGTGCCAGCTCACAGACAGCGGGATCCGGGCAAGAGACCCAGTACTTC	CASSQTAGSGQETQYF
TRBV18	TRBJ2-3	TRBD2	-	TGTGCCAGCTCACCAATAGCGGGGGGGCCAGATACGCAGTATTTT	CASSPIAGGPDTQYF
TRBV28	TRBJ1-4	-	-	TGTGCCAGCACCTCCGCGAGGGATTACAATGAAAAACTGTTTTTT	CASTSARDYNEKLFF
TRBV5-1	TRBJ2-5	TRBD2	-	TGCGCCAGCAGCCCGTACACCGGGACTAGCGGTCGAGAGACCCAGTACTTC	CASSPYTGTSGRETQYF